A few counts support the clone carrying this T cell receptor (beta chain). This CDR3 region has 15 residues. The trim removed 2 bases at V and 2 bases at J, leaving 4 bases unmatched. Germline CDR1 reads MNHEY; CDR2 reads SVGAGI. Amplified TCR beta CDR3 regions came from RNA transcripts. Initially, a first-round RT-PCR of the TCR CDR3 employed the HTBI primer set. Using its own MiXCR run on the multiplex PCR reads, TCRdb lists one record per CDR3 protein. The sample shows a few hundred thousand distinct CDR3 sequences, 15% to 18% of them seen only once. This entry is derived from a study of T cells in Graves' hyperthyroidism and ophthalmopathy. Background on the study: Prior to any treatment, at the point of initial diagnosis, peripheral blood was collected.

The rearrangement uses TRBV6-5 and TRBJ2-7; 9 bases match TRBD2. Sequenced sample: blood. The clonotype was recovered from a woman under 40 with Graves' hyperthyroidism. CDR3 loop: CASSYTSGSAYEQYF. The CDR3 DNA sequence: TGTGCCAGCAGTTACACTAGCGGGTCCGCCTACGAGCAGTACTTC.